This note documents a single TCR beta chain sequence. Amplified TCR beta CDR3 regions came from RNA transcripts. Primed by the HTBI set, a first-round RT-PCR was run on the TCR CDR3. Each CDR3 protein is one row after TCRdb ran MiXCR on the multiplex PCR reads. The table includes 350,000 to 400,000 distinct CDR3 sequences, 15% detected once. The CDR3 extends over 18 amino acids. Germline CDR1 and CDR2: KGHSH and LQKENI. V lost 6 bases, J lost 3 bases, and 16 bases stayed unmatched. The data belong to a study of T cells in Graves' hyperthyroidism and ophthalmopathy. The source of this sequence is a young woman with Graves' hyperthyroidism. Sequenced material: blood. The V gene is TRBV18, the J gene TRBJ2-2; 7 positions match TRBD1. The CDR3 loop is CASSQVDRAIWYTGELFF. The CDR3 DNA reads as TGTGCCAGCTCCCAGGTTGACAGGGCGATATGGTACACCGGGGAGCTGTTTTTT.